Sequencing of this T cell receptor beta chain was carried out in a study of radiation and T cells in renal cell carcinoma. General study results and limits: In blood, top tumor clones expanded by 2 weeks, shrinking by 4.

Generated by immunoSEQ multiplex PCR, the TCRdb table keeps only in-frame clones and is missing some. The sample has 60,000 or so clones, roughly 80% seen once. Time point: blood 4 weeks post-SBRT, at nephrectomy. The treatment denotes: 15 Gy SBRT to primary tumor, nephrectomy 4 weeks later. Nephrectomy followed 15 Gy stereotactic body radiation by 4 weeks. Clear cell pathology was present in this patient's renal cell carcinoma. Points on this clone: Its target is not known.

The material sequenced was blood, taken from a patient whose treatment included radiotherapy and nephrectomy. This sequence was found in a man in his fifties or sixties with renal cell carcinoma.

CDR3 amino acids: CASNNRGQETQYF. DNA for the CDR3: TGTGCCAGCAACAACAGGGGGCAAGAGACCCAGTACTTC. The chain joins TRBV7-6 to TRBJ2-5; 8 nucleotides align to TRBD1. Trimming cost V 7 bases and J 2 bases; bases outside gene matches: 3. Germline loops: CDR1 SGHVS, CDR2 FNYEAQ. The length of the CDR3 is 13 residues.